The rows below give T cell receptor beta chains drawn from one sample of a study of cytomegalovirus exposure and HLA in healthy donors. Produced via immunoSEQ multiplex PCR; TCRdb's table is partial and in-frame only. The data show 55,000 to 80,000 clones, around four fifths seen once. Sequencing was carried out using PBMCs. The source of these receptors is a man between 40 and 49 years old in good health and CMV-seronegative. Both conserved end residues are part of each CDR3. The D gene is left open where the match is weak. Clone size is not always given. Where it is, it says once, few, many or a class for expanded clones.

j_call | d_call | clone_size | v_call | cdr3_nt | cdr3_aa
TRBJ2-7 | . | . | TRBV19 | TGTGCCAGTAGATCTGACGGGACTGCTGAGCAGTACTTC | CASRSDGTAEQYF
TRBJ1-1 | . | . | TRBV25-1 | TGTGCCTCTGGTAGGCAGGGCCCAACCGGGAGGAACACTGAAGCTTTCTTT | CASGRQGPTGRNTEAFF
TRBJ1-1 | TRBD1 | many | TRBV7-9 | TGTTCCAGCAGCTTAGATCTCGGGACAGGGGGCTGGAACACTGAAGCTTTCTTT | CSSSLDLGTGGWNTEAFF
TRBJ2-2 | TRBD2 | . | TRBV28 | TGTGCCAGCAGTGCGGGGACTAGCGGGGGCACCGGGGAGCTGTTTTTT | CASSAGTSGGTGELFF
TRBJ2-7 | . | few | TRBV2 | TGTGCCAGCAACCCGGGGAAGTTTGGCCACGAGCAGTACTTC | CASNPGKFGHEQYF
TRBJ2-7 | TRBD1 | . | TRBV11-3 | TGTGCCAGCAGCTTAGGAACAGGGGCCTACGAGCAGTACTTC | CASSLGTGAYEQYF
TRBJ1-5 | . | . | TRBV7-2 | TGTGCCAGCAGCTTCGGCGGGGAAGCCCAGCATTTT | CASSFGGEAQHF
TRBJ2-3 | . | . | TRBV6-1 | TGTGCCAGCAGTGGAGGGGGTTCTGATACGCAGTATTTT | CASSGGGSDTQYF
TRBJ2-7 | TRBD1 | . | TRBV7-2 | TGTGCCAGCAGCCGACAGGGGGGCCCCTACGAGCAGTACTTC | CASSRQGGPYEQYF
TRBJ2-2 | . | . | TRBV7-9 | TGTTCCAGCAGCGTCTTTCGAGGCCGAGTGAGTACGAACACCGGGGAGCTGTTTTTT | CSSSVFRGRVSTNTGELFF
TRBJ1-4 | TRBD1 | few | TRBV6-5 | TGTGCCAGCAGTGGAGGGACAGGGTCTTTAGAAAAACTGTTTTTT | CASSGGTGSLEKLFF
TRBJ1-5 | . | . | TRBV6-1 | TGTGCCAGCAGCCTCGCAGACAGGTCGCCCCAGCATTTT | CASSLADRSPQHF
TRBJ2-7 | TRBD1 | . | TRBV28 | TGTGCCAGCAGTACGTACAGGGACAGGGACTACGAGCAGTACTTC | CASSTYRDRDYEQYF
TRBJ2-1 | TRBD2 | . | TRBV14 | TGTGCCAGCAGCCAAGCATGGGGTAGCGGGAACACCCCGAATGAGCAGTTCTTC | CASSQAWGSGNTPNEQFF
TRBJ1-6 | . | . | TRBV18 | TGTGCCAGCTCACCCGGGTTGTTACCTAATTCACCCCTCCACTTT | CASSPGLLPNSPLHF
TRBJ2-3 | . | . | TRBV4-2 | TGTGCCAGCAGCCAAGATCTAGGCACAGATACGCAGTATTTT | CASSQDLGTDTQYF
TRBJ2-5 | . | . | TRBV6-1 | TGTGCCAGCAGTTCCGCAGGTAGTCAAGAGACCCAGTACTTC | CASSSAGSQETQYF